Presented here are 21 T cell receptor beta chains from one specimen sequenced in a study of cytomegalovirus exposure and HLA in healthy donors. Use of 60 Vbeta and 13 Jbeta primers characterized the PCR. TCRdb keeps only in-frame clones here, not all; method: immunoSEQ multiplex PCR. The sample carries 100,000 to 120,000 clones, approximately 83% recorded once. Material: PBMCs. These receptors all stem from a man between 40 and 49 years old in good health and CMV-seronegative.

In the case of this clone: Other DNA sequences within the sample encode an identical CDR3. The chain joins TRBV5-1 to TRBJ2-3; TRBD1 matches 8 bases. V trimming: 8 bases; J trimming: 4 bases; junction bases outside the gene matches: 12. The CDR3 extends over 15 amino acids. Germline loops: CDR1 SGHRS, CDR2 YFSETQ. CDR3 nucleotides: TGCGCCAGTAGCCAGGGACAGGTTGGGCCAGATACGCAGTATTTT. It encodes CASSQGQVGPDTQYF.

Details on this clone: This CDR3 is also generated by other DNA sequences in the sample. CDR3 loop: CASSRTGTYGYTF. The CDR3 DNA reads TGTGCCAGCAGCAGGACAGGGACCTATGGCTACACCTTC. The chain links TRBV5-8 to TRBJ1-2; 8 bases agree with TRBD1. Germline CDR1 and CDR2: SGHTS and YDEGEE. V shed 4 bases and J 4 bases; nucleotides not matched to a gene: 3. This CDR3 comprises 13 residues.

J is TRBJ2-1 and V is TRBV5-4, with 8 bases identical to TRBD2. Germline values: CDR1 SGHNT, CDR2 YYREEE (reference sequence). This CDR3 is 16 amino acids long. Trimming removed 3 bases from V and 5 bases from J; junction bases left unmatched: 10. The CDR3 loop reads CASSWGGGTSDNEQFF. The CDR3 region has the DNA TGTGCCAGCAGCTGGGGCGGGGGGACGTCTGACAATGAGCAGTTCTTC.

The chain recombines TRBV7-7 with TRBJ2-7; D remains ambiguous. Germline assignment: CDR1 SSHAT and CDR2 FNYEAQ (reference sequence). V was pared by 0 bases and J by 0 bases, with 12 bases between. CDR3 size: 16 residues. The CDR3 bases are TGTGCCAGCAGCTTAGCGCGGTGGGTTGACTCCTACGAGCAGTACTTC. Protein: CASSLARWVDSYEQYF.

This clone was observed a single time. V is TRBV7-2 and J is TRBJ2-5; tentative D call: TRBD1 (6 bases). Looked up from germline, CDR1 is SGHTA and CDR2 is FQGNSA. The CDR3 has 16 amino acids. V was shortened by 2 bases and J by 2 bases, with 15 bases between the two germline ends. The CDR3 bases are TGTGCCAGCAGCTTATTTGGGGGCTTGGTTCAAGAGACCCAGTACTTC. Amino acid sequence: CASSLFGGLVQETQYF. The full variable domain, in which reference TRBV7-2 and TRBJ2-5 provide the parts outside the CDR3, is GAGVSQSPSNKVTEKGKDVELRCDPISGHTALYWYRQSLGQGLEFLIYFQGNSAPDKSGLPSDRFSAERTGGSVSTLTIQRTQQEDSAVYLCASSLFGGLVQETQYFGPGTRLLVL.

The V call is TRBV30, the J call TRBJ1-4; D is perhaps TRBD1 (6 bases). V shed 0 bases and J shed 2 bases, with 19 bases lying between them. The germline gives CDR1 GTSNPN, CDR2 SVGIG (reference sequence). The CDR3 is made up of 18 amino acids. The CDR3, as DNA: TGTGCCTGGAGTGTACGGAGACAGGACAGCCGGACTAATGAAAAACTGTTTTTT. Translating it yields CAWSVRRQDSRTNEKLFF. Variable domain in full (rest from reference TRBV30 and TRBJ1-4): SQTIHQWPATLVQPVGSPLSLECTVEGTSNPNLYWYRQAAGRGLQLLFYSVGIGQISSEVPQNLSASRPQDRQFILSSKKLLLSDSGFYLCAWSVRRQDSRTNEKLFFGSGTQLSVL.

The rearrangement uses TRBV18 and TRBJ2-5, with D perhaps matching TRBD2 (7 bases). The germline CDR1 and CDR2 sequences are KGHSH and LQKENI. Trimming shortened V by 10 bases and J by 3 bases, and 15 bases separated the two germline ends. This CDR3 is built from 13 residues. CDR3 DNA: TGTGCCACGCGGGGGCCGGGAGAAGAGACCCAGTACTTC. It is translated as CATRGPGEETQYF.

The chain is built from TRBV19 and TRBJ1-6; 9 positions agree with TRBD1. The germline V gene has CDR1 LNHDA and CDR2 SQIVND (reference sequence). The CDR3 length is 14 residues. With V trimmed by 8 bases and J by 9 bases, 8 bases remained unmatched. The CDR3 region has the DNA TGTGCCAGTGGGGACAGGGCAGCGGGTTCACCCCTCCACTTT. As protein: CASGDRAAGSPLHF.

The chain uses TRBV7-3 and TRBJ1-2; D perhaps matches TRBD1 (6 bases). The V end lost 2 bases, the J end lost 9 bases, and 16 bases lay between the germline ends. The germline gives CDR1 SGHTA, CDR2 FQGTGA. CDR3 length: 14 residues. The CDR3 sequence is CASSLDPQGNSYTF. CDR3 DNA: TGTGCCAGCAGCTTAGACCCCCAGGGGAATAGCTACACCTTC.

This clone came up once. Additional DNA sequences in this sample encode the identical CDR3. The CDR3 region has the DNA TGTGCCAGCAGGCCGGGACAGGTTGTCGAGCAGTACTTC. It is translated as CASRPGQVVEQYF. The genes are TRBV6-5 and TRBJ2-7; 8 nucleotides align to TRBD1. Germline trimming cut 6 bases from V and 6 bases from J; bases unmatched to any gene: 7. The CDR3 totals 13 residues. Germline CDR1 and CDR2: MNHEY and SVGAGI.

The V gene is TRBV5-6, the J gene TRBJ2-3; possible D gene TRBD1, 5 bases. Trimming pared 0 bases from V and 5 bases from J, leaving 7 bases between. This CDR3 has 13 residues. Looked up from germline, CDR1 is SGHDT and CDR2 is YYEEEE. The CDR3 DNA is TGTGCCAGCAGCTTGGGGGGCATAGATACGCAGTATTTT. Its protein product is CASSLGGIDTQYF.

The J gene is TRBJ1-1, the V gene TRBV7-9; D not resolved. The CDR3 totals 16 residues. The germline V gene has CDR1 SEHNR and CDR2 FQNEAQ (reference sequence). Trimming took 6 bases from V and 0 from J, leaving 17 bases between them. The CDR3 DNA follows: TGTGCCAGCAGACAGTTGGTGGGTAGGATGAACACTGAAGCTTTCTTT. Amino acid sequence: CASRQLVGRMNTEAFF.

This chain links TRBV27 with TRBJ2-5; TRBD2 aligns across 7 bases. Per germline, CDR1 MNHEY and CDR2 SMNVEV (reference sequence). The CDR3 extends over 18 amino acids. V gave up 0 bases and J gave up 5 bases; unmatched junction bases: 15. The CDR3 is CASSLSRGSGVSWETQYF. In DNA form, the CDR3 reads TGTGCCAGCAGTTTATCCCGTGGGAGCGGGGTATCGTGGGAGACCCAGTACTTC.

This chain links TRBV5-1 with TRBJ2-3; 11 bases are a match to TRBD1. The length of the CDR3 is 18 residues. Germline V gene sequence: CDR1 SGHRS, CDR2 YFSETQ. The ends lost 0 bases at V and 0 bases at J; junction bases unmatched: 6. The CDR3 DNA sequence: TGCGCCAGCAGCTTGGATCCGGGACAGGGGGATAGCACAGATACGCAGTATTTT. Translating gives CASSLDPGQGDSTDTQYF. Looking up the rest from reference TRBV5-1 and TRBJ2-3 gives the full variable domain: KAGVTQTPRYLIKTRGQQVTLSCSPISGHRSVSWYQQTPGQGLQFLFEYFSETQRNKGNFPGRFSGRQFSNSRSEMNVSTLELGDSALYLCASSLDPGQGDSTDTQYFGPGTRLTVL.

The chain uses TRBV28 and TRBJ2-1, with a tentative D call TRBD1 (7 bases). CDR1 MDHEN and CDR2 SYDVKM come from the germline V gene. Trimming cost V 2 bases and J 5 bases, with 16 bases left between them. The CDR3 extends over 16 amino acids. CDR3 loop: CASSLIPGGGNNEQFF. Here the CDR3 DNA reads TGTGCCAGCAGTTTAATCCCCGGAGGGGGCAACAATGAGCAGTTCTTC.

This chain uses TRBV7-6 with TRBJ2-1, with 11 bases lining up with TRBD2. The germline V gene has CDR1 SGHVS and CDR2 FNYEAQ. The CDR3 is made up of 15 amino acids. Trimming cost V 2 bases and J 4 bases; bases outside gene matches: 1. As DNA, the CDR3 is TGTGCCAGCAGCTTATCTAGCGGGGGGTACAATGAGCAGTTCTTC. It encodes CASSLSSGGYNEQFF.

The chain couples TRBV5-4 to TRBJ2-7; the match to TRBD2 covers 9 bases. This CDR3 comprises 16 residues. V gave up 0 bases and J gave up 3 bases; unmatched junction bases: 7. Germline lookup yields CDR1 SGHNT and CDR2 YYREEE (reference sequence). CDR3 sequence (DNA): TGTGCCAGCAGCTTGGGACTGCTAGCGGGGAACTACGAGCAGTACTTC. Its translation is CASSLGLLAGNYEQYF.

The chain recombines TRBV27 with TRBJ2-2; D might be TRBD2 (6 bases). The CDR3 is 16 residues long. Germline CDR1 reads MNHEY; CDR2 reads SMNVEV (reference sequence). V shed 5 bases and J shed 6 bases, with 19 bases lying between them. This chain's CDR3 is CASSPLGGGFSGELFF. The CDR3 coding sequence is TGTGCCAGCAGTCCCTTGGGGGGAGGTTTTTCCGGGGAGCTGTTTTTT.

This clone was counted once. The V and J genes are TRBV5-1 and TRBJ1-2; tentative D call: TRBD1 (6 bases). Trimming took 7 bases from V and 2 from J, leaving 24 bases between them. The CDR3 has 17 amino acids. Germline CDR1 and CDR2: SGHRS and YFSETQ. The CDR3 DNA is TGCGCCAGCTCCCTTGGGGCAGGGGTAGGACAAAACTATGGCTACACCTTC. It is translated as CASSLGAGVGQNYGYTF. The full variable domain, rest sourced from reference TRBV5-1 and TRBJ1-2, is KAGVTQTPRYLIKTRGQQVTLSCSPISGHRSVSWYQQTPGQGLQFLFEYFSETQRNKGNFPGRFSGRQFSNSRSEMNVSTLELGDSALYLCASSLGAGVGQNYGYTFGSGTRLTVV.

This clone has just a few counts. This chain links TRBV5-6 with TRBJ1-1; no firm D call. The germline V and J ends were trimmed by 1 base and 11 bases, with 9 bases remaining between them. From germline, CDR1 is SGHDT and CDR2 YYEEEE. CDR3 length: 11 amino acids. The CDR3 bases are TGTGCCAGCAGCTTGAATCAACAGGCTTTCTTT. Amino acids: CASSLNQQAFF.

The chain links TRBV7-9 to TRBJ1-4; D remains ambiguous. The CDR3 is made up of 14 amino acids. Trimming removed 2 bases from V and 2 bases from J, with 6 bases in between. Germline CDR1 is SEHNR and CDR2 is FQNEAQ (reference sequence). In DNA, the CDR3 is TGTGCCAGCAGCTTACTGCAGACTAATGAAAAACTGTTTTTT. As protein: CASSLLQTNEKLFF.